The 16 T cell receptor beta chains below were found in one sample sequenced in a study of blood T cells in healthy people across ages. For the second PCR, which ran for roughly 7 to 11 cycles, a sample-barcoded 5' primer and a J-beta primer mix were used. TCRdb re-called the 5' RACE reads with MiXCR, one entry per CDR3 protein. The sample consists of about 580,000 distinct CDR3 sequences, less than 60% of them appearing once. Specimen: blood. These receptor sequences come from a man aged 80 or over in good health.

The V gene is TRBV30, the J gene TRBJ1-2; D is possibly TRBD1 (5 bases). CDR1 and CDR2 (germline): GTSNPN, SVGIG (reference sequence). The V end lost 7 bases, the J end lost 2 bases, and 11 bases lay between the germline ends. This CDR3 comprises 12 residues. The CDR3 region is CALRQGNYGYTF. The CDR3 nucleotides are TGTGCCTTACGTCAGGGCAACTATGGCTACACCTTC.

The chain joins TRBV9 to TRBJ2-7; 10 bases align to TRBD2. CDR3 size: 15 residues. The germline V gene encodes CDR1 SGDLS and CDR2 YYNGEE. V dropped 3 bases and J dropped 5; count of bases not matched to a gene: 8. In DNA form, the CDR3 reads TGTGCCAGCAGCGAGGGGGCTAGCGGGAGCGACGAGCAGTACTTC. Encoded protein: CASSEGASGSDEQYF.

This clonotype showed up just a few times. The rearrangement uses TRBV10-3 and TRBJ2-3; possible D gene TRBD2, 5 bases. CDR1 and CDR2 from the germline V gene are ENHRY and SYGVKD. V was shortened by 3 bases and J by 8 bases, with 15 bases between the two germline ends. CDR3 length equals 14 residues. The CDR3: CAISDGRGDGTQYF. As DNA, the CDR3 is TGTGCCATCAGTGACGGACGGGGTGATGGTACGCAGTATTTT.

This chain uses TRBV7-9 with TRBJ2-5; either TRBD1 or TRBD2 may supply D (5 bases each). Germline V gene lookup returns CDR1 SEHNR and CDR2 FQNEAQ (reference sequence). V lost 5 bases, J lost 5 bases, and 18 bases lay in between. This CDR3 is built from 15 residues. The DNA for the CDR3 is TGTGCCAGCAGCCCAGAGAGGGCAGGGTTTGAGACCCAGTACTTC. Translated, it gives CASSPERAGFETQYF.

This chain joins TRBV2 and TRBJ2-1; D is perhaps TRBD2 (6 bases). The CDR3 runs to 15 residues. The V end was cut by 2 bases, the J end by 8 bases, with 16 bases between. The germline gives CDR1 SNHLY, CDR2 FYNNEI. CDR3: CASSEMGIAVDEQFF. The CDR3 DNA reads TGTGCCAGCAGTGAAATGGGGATAGCGGTTGATGAGCAGTTCTTC.

Concerning this clonotype itself: Sequence at one end of the junction differs from germline and may be a read error. This rearrangement joins TRBV18 to TRBJ2-5, with D possibly called TRBD1 or TRBD2 (5 bases each). Germline V gives CDR1 KGHSH, CDR2 LQKENI. This CDR3 contains 12 residues. The CDR3 nucleotides read TGTGCCAGCTCACCACTTTTGGGGACCCAATACTTC. Translated: CASSPLLGTQYF.

The chain uses TRBV20-1 and TRBJ2-5, with D perhaps assigned TRBD1 or TRBD2 (5 bases each). The germline V and J ends were trimmed by 5 bases and 12 bases, with 22 bases remaining between them. This CDR3 spans 13 amino acids. In germline, CDR1 is DFQATT, CDR2 SNEGSKA (reference sequence). The CDR3 nucleotides are TGCAGTGCTGGTACCGGGACCCAAGGGTTGAAGTACTTC. Encoded protein: CSAGTGTQGLKYF.

The rearrangement joins TRBV20-1 to TRBJ1-1; TRBD1 matches at 9 bases. This CDR3 has 14 amino acids. Germline assignment: CDR1 DFQATT and CDR2 SNEGSKA (reference sequence). V lost 5 bases to trimming and J lost 2 bases; unmatched junction nucleotides: 6. In DNA, the CDR3 is TGCAGTGCTCGCCCGGGACAGGGTAACACTGAAGCTTTCTTT. Protein product: CSARPGQGNTEAFF.

The gene calls are TRBV7-9 and TRBJ2-1; 9 bases agree with TRBD1. From germline, CDR1 is SEHNR and CDR2 FQNEAQ (reference sequence). This CDR3 has 17 amino acids. The trim removed 0 bases at V and 7 bases at J, leaving 10 bases unmatched. CDR3 residues: CASSLARDTGGENEQFF. The DNA of the CDR3 is TGTGCCAGCAGCTTAGCGCGCGATACAGGGGGCGAGAATGAGCAGTTCTTC.

This clonotype came up once. An end of the junction differs from the germline gene, which may be a read error. V is TRBV7-2 and J is TRBJ2-7, with D tentatively TRBD1 (5 bases). The germline V gene has CDR1 SGHTA and CDR2 FQGNSA. The CDR3 has 15 residues. The CDR3 loop is CASSLMSGQGYGQYF. The CDR3 nucleotides read TGTGCCAGCAGCTTAATGTCAGGGCAAGGCTACGGGCAGTACTTC.

V is TRBV6-2 or TRBV6-3 and J is TRBJ1-2; perhaps TRBD1 as D (6 bases). V lost 5 bases to trimming and J lost 2 bases, with 15 bases between them. Germline V CDR1 and CDR2: MNHEY, SVGEGT. The CDR3 extends over 15 amino acids. This CDR3 reads CASSRWTVVNYGYTF. The CDR3 nucleotides read TGTGCCAGCAGTCGATGGACAGTAGTAAACTATGGCTACACCTTC.

This clonotype was counted ten times or more. The chain combines TRBV20-1 with TRBJ2-3; 13 nucleotides align to TRBD2. Germline V gene sequence: CDR1 DFQATT, CDR2 SNEGSKA (reference sequence). The trim removed 0 bases at V and 7 bases at J, leaving 7 bases unmatched. CDR3 length: 16 amino acids. The CDR3 region is CSARDFTSGRANTQYF. CDR3 sequence (DNA): TGCAGTGCTAGAGATTTTACTAGCGGGAGGGCAAATACGCAGTATTTT.

V gene TRBV27 combines with J gene TRBJ1-3; D unresolved. This CDR3 has 13 amino acids. Per germline, CDR1 MNHEY and CDR2 SMNVEV (reference sequence). V was pared by 5 bases and J by 2 bases, with 7 bases between. The CDR3 protein is CASSPNTGNTIYF. The DNA of the CDR3 is TGTGCCAGCAGTCCCAACACTGGAAACACCATATATTTT.

The chain combines TRBV20-1 with TRBJ1-6, with D uncertain. Germline V lookup: CDR1 DFQATT, CDR2 SNEGSKA (reference sequence). The CDR3 is 13 amino acids. The V end lost 3 bases, the J end lost 5 bases, and 8 bases lay between the germline ends. The CDR3: CSARGLHNSPLHF. The CDR3 region has the DNA TGCAGTGCTAGGGGCCTTCATAATTCACCCCTCCACTTT.

In this sample, this clonotype turned up a few times. The chain couples TRBV6-2 or TRBV6-3 to TRBJ2-5, with TRBD2 matching over 12 bases. The J call is in doubt because the DNA end fits TRBJ2-7 better. The CDR3 contains 21 residues. Per the germline V gene, CDR1 is MNHEY and CDR2 is SVGEGT. The CDR3 region is CASSLPSGGARSGYSLGEQYF. The CDR3, as DNA: TGTGCCAGCAGTCTCCCTAGCGGGGGGGCACGCAGCGGGTATTCGTTGGGCGAGCAGTACTTC.

This clonotype was observed many times. CDR3: CASRPTGYDTQYF. CDR3 DNA: TGTGCCAGCAGACCAACAGGGTACGATACGCAGTATTTT. V and J are TRBV6-5 and TRBJ2-3; a weak D match, TRBD1 (6 bases). Germline CDR1 and CDR2: MNHEY and SVGAGI. The germline V and J ends were trimmed by 6 bases and 6 bases, with 13 bases remaining between them. This CDR3 is built from 13 residues.